The sequence of this T cell receptor beta chain was determined in a study of blood T cell repertoires in COVID-19. Background on the study: Collection of acute and convalescent COVID-19 samples took place in the United States, Italy and Spain. T cells, B-cell-depleted T cells, or PBMCs provided the cDNA or gDNA that served as material.

V shed 1 base, J shed 6 bases, and the junction held 9 bases outside the gene matches. The CDR3 extends over 15 amino acids. Germline CDR1 LGHNA, CDR2 YNFKEQ. As handled by the study authors: Nucleated cell number was recorded as an estimate derived from reference gene primer amplification. Sequencing used immunoSEQ multiplex PCR; TCRdb keeps in-frame clones, though not all of them. V and J calls and clone size are those listed in that table; D and trimming were worked out from the DNA. The repertoire includes approximately 82,000 clones, 70% to 90% of them detected once, and about 13% sits in the top ten.

The chain couples TRBV4-2 to TRBJ2-7; 7 nucleotides line up with TRBD1. The TCR sequence derives from a human donor in a cohort sampled during active COVID-19. Sequencing input: peripheral blood. The CDR3 coding sequence is TGTGCCAGCAGCCAAGGAGGGACAGAGCCTATCGAGCAGTACTTC. Translation: CASSQGGTEPIEQYF.